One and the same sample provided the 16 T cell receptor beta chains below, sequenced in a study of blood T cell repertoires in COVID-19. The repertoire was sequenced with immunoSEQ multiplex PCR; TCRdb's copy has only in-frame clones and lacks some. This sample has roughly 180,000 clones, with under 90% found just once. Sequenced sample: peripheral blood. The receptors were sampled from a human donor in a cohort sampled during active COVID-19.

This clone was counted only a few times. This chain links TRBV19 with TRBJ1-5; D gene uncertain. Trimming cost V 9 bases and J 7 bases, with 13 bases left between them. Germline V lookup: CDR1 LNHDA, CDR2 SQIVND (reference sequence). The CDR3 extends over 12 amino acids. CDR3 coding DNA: TGTGCCAGCGGGTCCCAAACGCAGCCCCAGCATTTT. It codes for CASGSQTQPQHF.

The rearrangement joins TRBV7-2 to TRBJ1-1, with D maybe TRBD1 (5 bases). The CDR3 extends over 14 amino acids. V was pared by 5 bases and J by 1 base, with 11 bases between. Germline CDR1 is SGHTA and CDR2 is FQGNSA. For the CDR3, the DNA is TGTGCCAGCAGCGCCACGGGGGAGAACACTGAAGCTTTCTTT. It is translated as CASSATGENTEAFF.

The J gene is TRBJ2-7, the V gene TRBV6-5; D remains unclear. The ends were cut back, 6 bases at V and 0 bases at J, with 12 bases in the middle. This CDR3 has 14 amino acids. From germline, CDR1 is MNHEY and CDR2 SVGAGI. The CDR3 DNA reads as TGTGCCAGCAGCCCCCTGGAGAGCTCCTACGAGCAGTACTTC. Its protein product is CASSPLESSYEQYF.

CDR3 bases: TGTGCCAGCAGTTCATCTCCGCTATACTCTGGGGCCAACGTCCTGACTTTC. Translation gives CASSSSPLYSGANVLTF. This chain connects TRBV27 to TRBJ2-6, with unresolved D. This CDR3 region has 17 residues. Per germline, CDR1 MNHEY and CDR2 SMNVEV (reference sequence). V was trimmed by 4 bases and J by 0 bases, leaving 13 bases between them. Filled out from reference TRBV27 and TRBJ2-6, the complete variable domain reads EAQVTQNPRYLITVTGKKLTVTCSQNMNHEYMSWYRQDPGLGLRQIYYSMNVEVTDKGDVPEGYKVSRKEKRNFPLILESPSPNQTSLYFCASSSSPLYSGANVLTFGAGSRLTVL.

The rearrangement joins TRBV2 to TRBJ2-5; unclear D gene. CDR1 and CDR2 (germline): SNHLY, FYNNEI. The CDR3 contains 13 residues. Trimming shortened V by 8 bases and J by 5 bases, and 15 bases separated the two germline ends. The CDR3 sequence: CASGKGVSETQYF. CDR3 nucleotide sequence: TGTGCCAGCGGCAAAGGAGTGTCGGAGACCCAGTACTTC.

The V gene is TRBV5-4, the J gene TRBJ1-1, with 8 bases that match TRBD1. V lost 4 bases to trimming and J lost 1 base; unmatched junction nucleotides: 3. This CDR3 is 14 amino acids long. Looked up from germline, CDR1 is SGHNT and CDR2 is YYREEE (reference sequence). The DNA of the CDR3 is TGTGCCAGCAGCCCCGGACAGGGGAACACTGAAGCTTTCTTT. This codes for CASSPGQGNTEAFF.

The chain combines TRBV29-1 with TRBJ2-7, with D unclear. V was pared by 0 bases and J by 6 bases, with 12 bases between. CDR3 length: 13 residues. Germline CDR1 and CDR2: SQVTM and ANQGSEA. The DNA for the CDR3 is TGCAGCGTTGAAGAGCCGCCAGCGTCCGAGCAGTACTTC. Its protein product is CSVEEPPASEQYF.

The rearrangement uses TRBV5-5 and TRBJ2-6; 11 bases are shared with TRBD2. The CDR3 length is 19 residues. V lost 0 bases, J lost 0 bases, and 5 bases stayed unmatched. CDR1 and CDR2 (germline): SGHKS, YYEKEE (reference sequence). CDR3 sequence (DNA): TGTGCCAGCAGCTTGGGGGTAGGACTAGCGGGCTCTGGGGCCAACGTCCTGACTTTC. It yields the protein CASSLGVGLAGSGANVLTF.

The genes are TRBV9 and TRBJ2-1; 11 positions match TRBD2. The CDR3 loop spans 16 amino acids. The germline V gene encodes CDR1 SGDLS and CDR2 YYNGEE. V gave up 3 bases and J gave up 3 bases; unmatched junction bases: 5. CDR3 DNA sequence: TGTGCCAGCAGCGCTCCGGGACTAGCGGACTACAATGAGCAGTTCTTC. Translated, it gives CASSAPGLADYNEQFF.

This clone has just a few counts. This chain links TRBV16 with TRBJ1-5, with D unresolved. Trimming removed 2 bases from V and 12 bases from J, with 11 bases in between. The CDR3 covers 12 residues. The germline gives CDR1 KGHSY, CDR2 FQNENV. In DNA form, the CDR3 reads TGTGCCAGCAGCCAAGGGCAAAAGATCCAGCATTTT. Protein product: CASSQGQKIQHF.

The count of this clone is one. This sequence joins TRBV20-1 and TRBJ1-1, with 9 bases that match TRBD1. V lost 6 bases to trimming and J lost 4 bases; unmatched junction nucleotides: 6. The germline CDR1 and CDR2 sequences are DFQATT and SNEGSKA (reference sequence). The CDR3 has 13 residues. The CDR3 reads CSASTGGITEAFF. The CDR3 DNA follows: TGCAGTGCCAGTACAGGGGGCATCACTGAAGCTTTCTTT.

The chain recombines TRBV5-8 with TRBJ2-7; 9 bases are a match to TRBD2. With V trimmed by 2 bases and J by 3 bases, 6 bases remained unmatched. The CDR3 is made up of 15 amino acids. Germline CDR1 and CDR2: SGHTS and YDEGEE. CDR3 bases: TGTGCCAGCAGCTTCGCGGGGGGGCCTCTCTACGAGCAGTACTTC. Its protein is CASSFAGGPLYEQYF. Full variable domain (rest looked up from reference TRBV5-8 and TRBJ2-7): EAGVTQSPTHLIKTRGQQATLRCSPISGHTSVYWYQQALGLGLQFLLWYDEGEERNRGNFPPRFSGRQFPNYSSELNVNALELEDSALYLCASSFAGGPLYEQYFGPGTRLTVT.

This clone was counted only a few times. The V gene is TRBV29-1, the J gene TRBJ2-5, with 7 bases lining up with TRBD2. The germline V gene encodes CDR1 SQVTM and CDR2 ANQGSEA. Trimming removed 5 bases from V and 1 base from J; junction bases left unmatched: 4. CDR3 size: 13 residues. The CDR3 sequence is CSVRASGQETQYF. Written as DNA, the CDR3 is TGCAGCGTTCGGGCTAGCGGCCAAGAGACCCAGTACTTC.

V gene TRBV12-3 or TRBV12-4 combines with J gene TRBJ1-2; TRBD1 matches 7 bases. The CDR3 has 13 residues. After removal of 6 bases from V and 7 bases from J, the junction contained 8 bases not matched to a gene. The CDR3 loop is CASSLGQTFGYTF. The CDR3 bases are TGTGCCAGCAGCCTGGGACAGACTTTTGGCTACACCTTC.

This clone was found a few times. The CDR3, as DNA: TGCGCCAGCAGCCCACGTCAGGGGGGTGACTATGGCTACACCTTC. It codes for CASSPRQGGDYGYTF. The rearrangement joins TRBV5-1 to TRBJ1-2; the match to TRBD1 covers 7 bases. V dropped 4 bases and J dropped 3; count of bases not matched to a gene: 9. The CDR3 totals 15 residues. Germline CDR1 is SGHRS and CDR2 is YFSETQ.

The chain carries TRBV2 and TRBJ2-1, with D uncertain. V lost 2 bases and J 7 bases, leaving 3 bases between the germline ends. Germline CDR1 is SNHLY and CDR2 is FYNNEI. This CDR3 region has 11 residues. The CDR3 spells CASSERNEQFF. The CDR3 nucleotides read TGTGCCAGCAGTGAACGTAATGAGCAGTTCTTC.